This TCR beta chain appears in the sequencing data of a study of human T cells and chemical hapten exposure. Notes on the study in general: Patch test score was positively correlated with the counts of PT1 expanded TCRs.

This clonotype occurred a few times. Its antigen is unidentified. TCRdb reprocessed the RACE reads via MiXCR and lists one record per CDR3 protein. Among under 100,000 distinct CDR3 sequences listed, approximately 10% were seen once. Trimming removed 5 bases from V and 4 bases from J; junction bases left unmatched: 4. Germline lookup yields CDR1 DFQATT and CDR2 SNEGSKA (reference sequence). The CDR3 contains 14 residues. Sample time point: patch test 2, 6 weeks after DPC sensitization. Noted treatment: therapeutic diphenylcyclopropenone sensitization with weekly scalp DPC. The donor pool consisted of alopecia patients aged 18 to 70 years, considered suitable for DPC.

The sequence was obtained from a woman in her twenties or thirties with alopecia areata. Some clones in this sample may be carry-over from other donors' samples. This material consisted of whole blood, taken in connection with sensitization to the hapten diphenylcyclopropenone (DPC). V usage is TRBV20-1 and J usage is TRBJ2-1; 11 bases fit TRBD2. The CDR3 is CSAHGTSGYNEQFF. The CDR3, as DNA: TGCAGTGCTCACGGGACTAGCGGTTACAATGAGCAGTTCTTC.